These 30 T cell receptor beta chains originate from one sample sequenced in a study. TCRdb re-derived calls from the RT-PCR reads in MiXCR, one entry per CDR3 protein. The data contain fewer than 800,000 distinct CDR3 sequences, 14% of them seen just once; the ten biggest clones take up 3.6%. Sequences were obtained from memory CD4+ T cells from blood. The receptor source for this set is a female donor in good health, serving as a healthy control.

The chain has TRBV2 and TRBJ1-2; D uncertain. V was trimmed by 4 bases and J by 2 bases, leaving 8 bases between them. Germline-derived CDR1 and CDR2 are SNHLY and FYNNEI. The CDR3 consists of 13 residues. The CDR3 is CASSAGYNYGYTF. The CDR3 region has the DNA TGTGCCAGCAGTGCGGGATACAACTATGGCTACACCTTC.

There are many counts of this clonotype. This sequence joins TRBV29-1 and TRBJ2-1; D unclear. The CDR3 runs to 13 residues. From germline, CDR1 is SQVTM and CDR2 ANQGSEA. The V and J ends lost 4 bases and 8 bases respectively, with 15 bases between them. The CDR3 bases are TGCAGCGTTGTGCGCACACACACCGATGAGCAGTTCTTC. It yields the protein CSVVRTHTDEQFF.

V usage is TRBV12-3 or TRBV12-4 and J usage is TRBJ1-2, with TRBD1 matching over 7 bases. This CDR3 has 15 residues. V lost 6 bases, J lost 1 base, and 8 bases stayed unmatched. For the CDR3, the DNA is TGTGCCAGCAGCGAGGGGACAGCTTTTAACTATGGCTACACCTTC. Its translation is CASSEGTAFNYGYTF.

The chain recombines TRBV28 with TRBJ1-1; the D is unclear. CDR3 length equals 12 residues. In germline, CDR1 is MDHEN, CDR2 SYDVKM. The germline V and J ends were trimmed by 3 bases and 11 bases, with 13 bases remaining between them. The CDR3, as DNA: TGTGCCAGCAGTTTGACGAGGGTGTCGGCTTTCTTT. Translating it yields CASSLTRVSAFF.

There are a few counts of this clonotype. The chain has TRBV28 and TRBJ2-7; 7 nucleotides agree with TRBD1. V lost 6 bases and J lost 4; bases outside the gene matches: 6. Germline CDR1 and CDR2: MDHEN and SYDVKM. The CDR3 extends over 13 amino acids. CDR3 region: CASRPTGKYEQYF. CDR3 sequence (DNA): TGTGCCAGCAGACCGACAGGGAAATACGAGCAGTACTTC.

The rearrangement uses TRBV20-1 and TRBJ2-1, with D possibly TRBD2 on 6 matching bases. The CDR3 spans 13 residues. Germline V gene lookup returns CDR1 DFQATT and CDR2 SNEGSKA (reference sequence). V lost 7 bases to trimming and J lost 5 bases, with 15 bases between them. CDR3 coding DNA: TGCAGTGGGCGGGAATATACCAACAATGAGCAGTTCTTC. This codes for CSGREYTNNEQFF.

CDR3 in amino acids: CASSGPWRGGGEETQYF. The CDR3, as DNA: TGTGCCAGCTCGGGACCCTGGCGGGGAGGAGGGGAAGAGACCCAGTACTTC. The gene calls are TRBV7-2 and TRBJ2-5, with D perhaps TRBD2 (6 bases). The germline V gene encodes CDR1 SGHTA and CDR2 FQGNSA. This CDR3 is built from 17 residues. Trimming removed 8 bases from V and 3 bases from J, with 25 bases in between.

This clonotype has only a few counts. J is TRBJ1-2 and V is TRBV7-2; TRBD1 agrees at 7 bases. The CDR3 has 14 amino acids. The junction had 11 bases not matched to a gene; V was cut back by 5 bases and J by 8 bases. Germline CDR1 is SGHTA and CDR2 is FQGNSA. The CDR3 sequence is CASSPGQPYVGYTF. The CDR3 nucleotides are TGTGCCAGCAGCCCGGGACAGCCCTATGTAGGCTACACCTTC.

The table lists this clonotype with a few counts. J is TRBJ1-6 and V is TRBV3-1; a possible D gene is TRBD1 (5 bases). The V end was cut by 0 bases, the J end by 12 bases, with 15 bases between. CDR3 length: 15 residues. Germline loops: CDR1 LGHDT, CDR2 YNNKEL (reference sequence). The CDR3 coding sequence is TGTGCCAGCAGCCAAGATCTCGGGGGGATGGGACCCCTCCACTTT. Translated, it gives CASSQDLGGMGPLHF. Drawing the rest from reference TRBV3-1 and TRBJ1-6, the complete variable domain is DTAVSQTPKYLVTQMGNDKSIKCEQNLGHDTMYWYKQDSKKFLKIMFSYNNKELIINETVPNRFSPKSPDKAHLNLHINSLELGDSAVYFCASSQDLGGMGPLHFGNGTRLTVT.

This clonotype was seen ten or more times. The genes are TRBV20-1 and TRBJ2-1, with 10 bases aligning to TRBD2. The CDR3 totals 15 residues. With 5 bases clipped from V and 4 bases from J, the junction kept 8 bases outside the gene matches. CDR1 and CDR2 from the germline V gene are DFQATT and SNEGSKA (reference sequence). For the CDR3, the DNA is TGCAGTGCTTTTACCGGGACTAGCGTTTACAATGAGCAGTTCTTC. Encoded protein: CSAFTGTSVYNEQFF.

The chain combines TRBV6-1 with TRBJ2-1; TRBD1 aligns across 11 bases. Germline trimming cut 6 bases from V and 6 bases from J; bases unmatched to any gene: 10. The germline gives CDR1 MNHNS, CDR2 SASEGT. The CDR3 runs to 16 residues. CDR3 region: CASRKTGTGGVNEQFF. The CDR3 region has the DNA TGTGCCAGCAGAAAGACCGGGACAGGGGGGGTCAATGAGCAGTTCTTC.

CDR3 bases: TGCGCCAGCAGCCTGGACAGGGAAACAGATACGCAGTATTTT. Translation: CASSLDRETDTQYF. The V gene is TRBV5-1, the J gene TRBJ2-3, with 8 nucleotides matching TRBD1. This CDR3 spans 14 amino acids. In germline, CDR1 is SGHRS, CDR2 YFSETQ. V lost 4 bases, J lost 3 bases, and 4 bases stayed unmatched.

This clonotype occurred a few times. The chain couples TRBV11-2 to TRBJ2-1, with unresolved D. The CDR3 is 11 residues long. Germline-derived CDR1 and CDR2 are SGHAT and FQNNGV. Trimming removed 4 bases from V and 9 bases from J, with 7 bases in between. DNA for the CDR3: TGTGCCAGCAGCTCTCTTCGTGAGCAGTTCTTC. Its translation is CASSSLREQFF. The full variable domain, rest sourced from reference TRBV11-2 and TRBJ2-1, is EAGVAQSPRYKIIEKRQSVAFWCNPISGHATLYWYQQILGQGPKLLIQFQNNGVVDDSQLPKDRFSAERLKGVDSTLKIQPAKLEDSAVYLCASSSLREQFFGPGTRLTVL.

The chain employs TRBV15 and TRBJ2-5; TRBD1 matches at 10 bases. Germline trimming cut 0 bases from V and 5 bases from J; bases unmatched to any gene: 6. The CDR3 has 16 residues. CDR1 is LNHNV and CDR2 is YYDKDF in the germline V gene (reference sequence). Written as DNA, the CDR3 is TGTGCCACCAGCAGAGATTGGGACAGGGGAGGTGAGACCCAGTACTTC. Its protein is CATSRDWDRGGETQYF.

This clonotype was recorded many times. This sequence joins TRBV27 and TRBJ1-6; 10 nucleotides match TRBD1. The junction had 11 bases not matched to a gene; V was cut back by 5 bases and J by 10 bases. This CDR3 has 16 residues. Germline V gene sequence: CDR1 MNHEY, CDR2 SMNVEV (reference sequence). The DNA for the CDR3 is TGTGCCAGCAGTAGTCGGACAGGGGGATCGGGGTCACCCCTCCACTTT. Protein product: CASSSRTGGSGSPLHF.

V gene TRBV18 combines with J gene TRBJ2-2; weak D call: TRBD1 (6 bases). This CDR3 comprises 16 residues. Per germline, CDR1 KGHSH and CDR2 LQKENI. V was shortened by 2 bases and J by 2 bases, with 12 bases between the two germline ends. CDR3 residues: CASSPGQNRNTGELFF. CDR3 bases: TGTGCCAGCTCACCAGGACAGAACCGAAACACCGGGGAGCTGTTTTTT.

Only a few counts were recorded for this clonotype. CDR3 DNA: TGTGCCAGCAGCTCCCAGGGTCCGGGCTCCTACAATGAGCAGTTCTTC. Its protein product is CASSSQGPGSYNEQFF. V is TRBV11-3 and J is TRBJ2-1; tentative D call: TRBD1 (5 bases). Germline V gives CDR1 SGHNT, CDR2 YENEEA. CDR3 length: 16 residues. The V and J ends lost 4 bases and 0 bases respectively, with 13 bases between them.

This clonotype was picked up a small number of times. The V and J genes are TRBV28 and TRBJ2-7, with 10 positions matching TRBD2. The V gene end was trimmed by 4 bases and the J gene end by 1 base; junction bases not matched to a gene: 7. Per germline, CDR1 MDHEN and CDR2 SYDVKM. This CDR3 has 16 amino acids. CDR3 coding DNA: TGTGCCAGCAGTTCCTCCGGACTAGCGGTTTCCTACGAGCAGTACTTC. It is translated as CASSSSGLAVSYEQYF. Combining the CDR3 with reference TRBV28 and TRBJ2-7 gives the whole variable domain DVKVTQSSRYLVKRTGEKVFLECVQDMDHENMFWYRQDPGLGLRLIYFSYDVKMKEKGDIPEGYSVSREKKERFSLILESASTNQTSMYLCASSSSGLAVSYEQYFGPGTRLTVT.

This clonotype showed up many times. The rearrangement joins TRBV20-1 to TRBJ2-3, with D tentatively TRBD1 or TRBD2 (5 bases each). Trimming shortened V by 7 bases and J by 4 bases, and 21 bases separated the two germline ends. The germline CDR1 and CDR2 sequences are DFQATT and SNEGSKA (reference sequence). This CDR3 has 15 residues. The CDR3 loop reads CSVQNPRGTSDTQYF. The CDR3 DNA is TGCAGTGTTCAAAACCCCCGTGGGACCTCAGATACGCAGTATTTT.

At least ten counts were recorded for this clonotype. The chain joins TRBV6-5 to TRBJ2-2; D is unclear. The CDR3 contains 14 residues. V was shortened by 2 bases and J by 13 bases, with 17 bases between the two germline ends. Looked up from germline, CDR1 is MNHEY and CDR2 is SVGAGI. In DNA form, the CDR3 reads TGTGCCAGCAGTTACGCCAATAACCGCGTGGGGCTGTTTTTT. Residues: CASSYANNRVGLFF.

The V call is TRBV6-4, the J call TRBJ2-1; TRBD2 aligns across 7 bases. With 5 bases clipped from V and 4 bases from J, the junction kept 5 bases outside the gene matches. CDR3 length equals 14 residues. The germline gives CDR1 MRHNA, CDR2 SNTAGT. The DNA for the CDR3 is TGTGCCAGCAGTAGGGAGGGCACTTACAATGAGCAGTTCTTC. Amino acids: CASSREGTYNEQFF.

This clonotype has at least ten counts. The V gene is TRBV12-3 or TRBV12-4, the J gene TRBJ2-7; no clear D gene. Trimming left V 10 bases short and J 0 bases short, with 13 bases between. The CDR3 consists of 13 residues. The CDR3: CATRHPISYEQYF. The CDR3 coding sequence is TGTGCCACCCGACATCCGATCTCCTACGAGCAGTACTTC.

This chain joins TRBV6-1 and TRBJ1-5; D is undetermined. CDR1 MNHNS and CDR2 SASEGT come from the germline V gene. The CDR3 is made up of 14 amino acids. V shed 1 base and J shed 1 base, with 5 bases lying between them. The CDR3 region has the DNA TGTGCCAGCAGTGAAGTACAGAGCAATCAGCCCCAGCATTTT. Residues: CASSEVQSNQPQHF.

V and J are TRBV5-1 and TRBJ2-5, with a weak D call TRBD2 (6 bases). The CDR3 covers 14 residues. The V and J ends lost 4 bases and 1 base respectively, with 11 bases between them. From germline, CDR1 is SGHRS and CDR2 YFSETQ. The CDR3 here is CASSDSGAQETQYF. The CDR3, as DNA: TGCGCCAGCAGCGATTCGGGAGCCCAAGAGACCCAGTACTTC.

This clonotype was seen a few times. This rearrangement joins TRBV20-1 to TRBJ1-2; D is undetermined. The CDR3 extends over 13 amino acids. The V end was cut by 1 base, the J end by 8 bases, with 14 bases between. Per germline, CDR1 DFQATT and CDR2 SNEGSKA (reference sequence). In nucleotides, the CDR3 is TGCAGTGCTAGAGCCGGATCGGCAATCGGCTACACCTTC. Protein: CSARAGSAIGYTF.

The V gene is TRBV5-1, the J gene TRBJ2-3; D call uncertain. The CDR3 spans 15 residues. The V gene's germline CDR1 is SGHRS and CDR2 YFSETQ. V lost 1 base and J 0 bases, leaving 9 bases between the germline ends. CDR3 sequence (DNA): TGCGCCAGCAGCTTGTTTGCGGCAAGCACAGATACGCAGTATTTT. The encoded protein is CASSLFAASTDTQYF.

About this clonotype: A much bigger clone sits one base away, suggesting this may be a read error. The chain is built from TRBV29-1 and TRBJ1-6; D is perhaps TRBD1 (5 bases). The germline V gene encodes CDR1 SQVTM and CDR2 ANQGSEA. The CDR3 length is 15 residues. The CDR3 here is CSGCLNRRYNSPLYF. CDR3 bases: TGCAGCGGTTGCCTTAACAGGCGCTATAATTCACCCCTCTACTTT.

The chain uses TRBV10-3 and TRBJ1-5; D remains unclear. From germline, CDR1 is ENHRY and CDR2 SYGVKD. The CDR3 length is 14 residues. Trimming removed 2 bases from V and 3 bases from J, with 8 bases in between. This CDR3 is CAISEHGSNQPQHF. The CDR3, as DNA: TGTGCCATCAGTGAGCACGGTTCCAATCAGCCCCAGCATTTT.

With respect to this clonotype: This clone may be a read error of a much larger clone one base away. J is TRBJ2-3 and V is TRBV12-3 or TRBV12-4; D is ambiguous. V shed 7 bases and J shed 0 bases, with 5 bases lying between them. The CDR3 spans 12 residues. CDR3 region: CASKGSTDTQYF. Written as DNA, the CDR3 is TGTGCCAGCAAAGGGAGCACAGATACGCAGTATTTT.

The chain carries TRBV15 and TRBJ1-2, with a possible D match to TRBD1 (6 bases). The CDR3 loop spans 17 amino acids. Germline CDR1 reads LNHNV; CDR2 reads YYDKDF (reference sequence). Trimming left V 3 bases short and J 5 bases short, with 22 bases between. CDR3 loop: CATSSPGQSRGEYGYTF. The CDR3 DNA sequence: TGTGCCACCAGCAGCCCCGGACAGAGCCGTGGTGAATATGGCTACACCTTC.